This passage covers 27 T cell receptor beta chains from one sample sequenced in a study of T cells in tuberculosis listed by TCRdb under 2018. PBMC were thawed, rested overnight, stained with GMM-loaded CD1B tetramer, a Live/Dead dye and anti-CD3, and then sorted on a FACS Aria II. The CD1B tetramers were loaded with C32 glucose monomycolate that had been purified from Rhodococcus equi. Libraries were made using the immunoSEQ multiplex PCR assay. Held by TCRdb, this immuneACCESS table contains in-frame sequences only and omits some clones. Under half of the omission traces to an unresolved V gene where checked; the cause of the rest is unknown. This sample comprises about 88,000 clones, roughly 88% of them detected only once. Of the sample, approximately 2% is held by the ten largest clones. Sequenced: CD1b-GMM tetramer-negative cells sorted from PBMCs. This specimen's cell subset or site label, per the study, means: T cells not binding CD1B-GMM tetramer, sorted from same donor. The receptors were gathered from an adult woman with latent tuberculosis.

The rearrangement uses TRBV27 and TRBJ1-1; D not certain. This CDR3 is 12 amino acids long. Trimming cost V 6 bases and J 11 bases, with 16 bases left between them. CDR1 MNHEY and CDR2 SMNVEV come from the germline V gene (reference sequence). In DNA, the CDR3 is TGTGCCAGCAGAACGCACGGGAAGTCGGCTTTCTTT. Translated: CASRTHGKSAFF.

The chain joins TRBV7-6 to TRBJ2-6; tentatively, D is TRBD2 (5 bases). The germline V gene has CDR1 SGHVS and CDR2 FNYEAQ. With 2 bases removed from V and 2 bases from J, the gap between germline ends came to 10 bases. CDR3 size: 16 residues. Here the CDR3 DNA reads TGTGCCAGCAGCTTATGGCACGGGGCTGGGGCCAACGTCCTGACTTTC. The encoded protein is CASSLWHGAGANVLTF.

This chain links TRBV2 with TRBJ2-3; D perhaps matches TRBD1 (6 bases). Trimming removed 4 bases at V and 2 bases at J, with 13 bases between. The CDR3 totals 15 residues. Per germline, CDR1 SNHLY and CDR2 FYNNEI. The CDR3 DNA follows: TGTGCCAGCAGTGCGGACAGAACCTTCACAGATACGCAGTATTTT. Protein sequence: CASSADRTFTDTQYF.

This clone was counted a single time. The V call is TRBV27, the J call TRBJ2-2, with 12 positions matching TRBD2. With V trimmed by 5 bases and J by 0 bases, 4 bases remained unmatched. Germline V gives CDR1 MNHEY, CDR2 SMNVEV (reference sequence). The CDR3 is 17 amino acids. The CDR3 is CASSPGLAGANTGELFF. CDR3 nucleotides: TGTGCCAGCAGTCCGGGACTAGCGGGCGCGAACACCGGGGAGCTGTTTTTT.

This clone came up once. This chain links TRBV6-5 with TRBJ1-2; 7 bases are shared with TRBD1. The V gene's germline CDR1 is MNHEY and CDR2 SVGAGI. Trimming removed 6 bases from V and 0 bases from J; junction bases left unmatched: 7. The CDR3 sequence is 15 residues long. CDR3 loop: CASSSHGQANYGYTF. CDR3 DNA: TGTGCCAGCAGCTCGCATGGACAGGCTAACTATGGCTACACCTTC.

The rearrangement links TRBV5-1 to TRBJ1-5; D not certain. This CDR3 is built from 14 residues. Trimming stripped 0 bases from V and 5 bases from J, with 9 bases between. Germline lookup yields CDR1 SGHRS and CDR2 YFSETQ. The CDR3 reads CASSLDATYQPQHF. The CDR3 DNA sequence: TGCGCCAGCAGCTTGGACGCAACTTATCAGCCCCAGCATTTT.

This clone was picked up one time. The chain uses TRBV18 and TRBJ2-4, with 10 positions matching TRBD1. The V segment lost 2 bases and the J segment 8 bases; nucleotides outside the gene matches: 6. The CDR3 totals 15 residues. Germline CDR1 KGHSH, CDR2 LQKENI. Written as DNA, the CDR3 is TGTGCCAGCTCACCAGGCATCGGGACAGGGGACATTCAGTACTTC. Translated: CASSPGIGTGDIQYF.

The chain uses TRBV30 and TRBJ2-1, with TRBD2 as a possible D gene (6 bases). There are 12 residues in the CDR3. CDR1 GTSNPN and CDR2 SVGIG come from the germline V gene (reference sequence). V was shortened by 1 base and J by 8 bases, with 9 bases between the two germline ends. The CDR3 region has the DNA TGTGCCTGGAGTGCGACTAGGGATGAGCAGTTCTTC. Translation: CAWSATRDEQFF.

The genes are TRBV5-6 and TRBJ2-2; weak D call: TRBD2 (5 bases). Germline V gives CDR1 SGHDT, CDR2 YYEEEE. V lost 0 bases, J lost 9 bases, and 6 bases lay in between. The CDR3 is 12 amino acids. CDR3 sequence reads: CASSLAGRELFF. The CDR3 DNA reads TGTGCCAGCAGCTTGGCCGGGAGGGAGCTGTTTTTT.

The CDR3, as DNA: TGCGCCAGTAACGGACAGGGGTCAGAGCAGTACGTC. Translated: CASNGQGSEQYV. The rearrangement uses TRBV10-2 and TRBJ2-7, with 9 bases matching TRBD1. The V gene's germline CDR1 is WSHSY and CDR2 SAAADI. V trimming: 9 bases; J trimming: 7 bases; junction bases outside the gene matches: 7. The CDR3 is 12 residues long.

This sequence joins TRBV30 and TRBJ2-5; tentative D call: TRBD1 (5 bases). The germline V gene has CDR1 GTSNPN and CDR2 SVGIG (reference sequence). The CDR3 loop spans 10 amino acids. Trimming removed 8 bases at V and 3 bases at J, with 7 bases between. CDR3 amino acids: CAQGEETQYF. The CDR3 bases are TGTGCCCAAGGGGAAGAGACCCAGTACTTC.

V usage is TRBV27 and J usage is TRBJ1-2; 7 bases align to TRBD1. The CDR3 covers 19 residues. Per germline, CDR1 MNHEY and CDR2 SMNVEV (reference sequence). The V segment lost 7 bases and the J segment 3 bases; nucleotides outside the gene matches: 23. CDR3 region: CASTRHPGPKRQGDYGYTF. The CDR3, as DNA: TGTGCCAGCACCCGTCACCCGGGACCCAAGCGACAGGGCGACTATGGCTACACCTTC.

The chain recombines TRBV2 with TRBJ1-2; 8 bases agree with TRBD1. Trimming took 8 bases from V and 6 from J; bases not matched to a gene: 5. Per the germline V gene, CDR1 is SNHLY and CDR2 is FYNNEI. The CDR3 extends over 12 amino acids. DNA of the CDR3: TGTGCCAGCGCACAGGGGGTTCATGGCTACACCTTC. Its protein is CASAQGVHGYTF.

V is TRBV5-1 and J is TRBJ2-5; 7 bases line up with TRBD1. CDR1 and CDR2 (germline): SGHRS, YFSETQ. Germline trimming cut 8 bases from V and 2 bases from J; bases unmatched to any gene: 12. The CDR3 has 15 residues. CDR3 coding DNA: TGCGCCAGGAAAGGGGGCTTGGGATATCAAGAGACCCAGTACTTC. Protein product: CARKGGLGYQETQYF.

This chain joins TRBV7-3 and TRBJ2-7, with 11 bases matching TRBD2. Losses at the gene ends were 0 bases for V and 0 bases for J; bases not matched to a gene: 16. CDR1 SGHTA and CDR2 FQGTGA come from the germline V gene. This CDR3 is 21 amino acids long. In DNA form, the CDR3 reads TGTGCCAGCAGCTTAACGAAGAAAGTAGCGGGGGGGACCTCAAGCTCCTACGAGCAGTACGTC. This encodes CASSLTKKVAGGTSSSYEQYV.

DNA of the CDR3: TGTGCCAGCAGGAATTCGGACAGGGATCACAATGAGCAGTTCTTC. It yields the protein CASRNSDRDHNEQFF. The rearrangement joins TRBV11-3 to TRBJ2-1; 8 nucleotides align to TRBD1. The germline V gene has CDR1 SGHNT and CDR2 YENEEA. The trim removed 6 bases at V and 5 bases at J, leaving 9 bases unmatched. This CDR3 has 15 amino acids.

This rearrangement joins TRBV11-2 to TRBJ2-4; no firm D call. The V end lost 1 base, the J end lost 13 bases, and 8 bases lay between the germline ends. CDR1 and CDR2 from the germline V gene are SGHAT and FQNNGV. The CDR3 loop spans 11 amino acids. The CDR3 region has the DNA TGTGCCAGCAGCTTAGTCGAGGTCCAGTACTTC. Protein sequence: CASSLVEVQYF.

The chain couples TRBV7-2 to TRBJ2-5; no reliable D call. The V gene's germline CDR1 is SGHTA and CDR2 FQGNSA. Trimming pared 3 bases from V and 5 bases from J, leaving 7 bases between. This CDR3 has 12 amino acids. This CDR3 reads CASSLVVETQYF. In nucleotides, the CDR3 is TGTGCCAGCAGCTTGGTAGTTGAGACCCAGTACTTC.

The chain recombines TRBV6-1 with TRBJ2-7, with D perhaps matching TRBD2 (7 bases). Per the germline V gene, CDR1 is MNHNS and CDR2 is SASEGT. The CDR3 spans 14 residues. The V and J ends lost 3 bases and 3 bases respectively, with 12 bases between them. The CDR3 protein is CASSDWGGLYEQYF. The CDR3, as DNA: TGTGCCAGCAGTGATTGGGGGGGCCTCTACGAGCAGTACTTC.

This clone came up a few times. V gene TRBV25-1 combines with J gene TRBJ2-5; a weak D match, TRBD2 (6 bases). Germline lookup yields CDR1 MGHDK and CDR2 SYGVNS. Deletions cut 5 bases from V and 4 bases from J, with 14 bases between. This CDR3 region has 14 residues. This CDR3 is CASSLPGEAETQYF. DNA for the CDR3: TGTGCCAGCAGTCTTCCCGGGGAGGCAGAGACCCAGTACTTC.

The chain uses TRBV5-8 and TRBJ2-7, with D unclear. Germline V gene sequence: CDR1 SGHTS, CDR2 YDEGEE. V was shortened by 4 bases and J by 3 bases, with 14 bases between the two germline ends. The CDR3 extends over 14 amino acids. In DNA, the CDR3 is TGTGCCAGCAGCCAACCACCATACTACTACGAGCAGTACTTC. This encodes CASSQPPYYYEQYF.

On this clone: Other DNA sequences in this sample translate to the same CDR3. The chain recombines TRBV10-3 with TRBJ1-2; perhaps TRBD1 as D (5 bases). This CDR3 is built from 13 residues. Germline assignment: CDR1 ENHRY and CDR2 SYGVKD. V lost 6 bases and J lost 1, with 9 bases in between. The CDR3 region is CAIRDILNYGYTF. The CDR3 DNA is TGTGCCATCAGGGACATCCTTAACTATGGCTACACCTTC.

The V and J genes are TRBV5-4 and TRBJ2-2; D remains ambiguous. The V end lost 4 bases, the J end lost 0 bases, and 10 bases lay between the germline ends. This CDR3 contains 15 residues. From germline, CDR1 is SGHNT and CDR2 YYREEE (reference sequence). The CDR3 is CASSGRQANTGELFF. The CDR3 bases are TGTGCCAGCAGCGGCCGACAAGCGAACACCGGGGAGCTGTTTTTT.

This CDR3 reads CATYGGAGTGELFF. CDR3 nucleotide sequence: TGCGCCACATACGGGGGGGCGGGCACCGGGGAGCTGTTTTTT. This rearrangement joins TRBV10-2 to TRBJ2-2; 8 nucleotides align to TRBD2. CDR3 length equals 14 residues. The germline V gene has CDR1 WSHSY and CDR2 SAAADI. With V trimmed by 10 bases and J by 4 bases, 8 bases remained unmatched.

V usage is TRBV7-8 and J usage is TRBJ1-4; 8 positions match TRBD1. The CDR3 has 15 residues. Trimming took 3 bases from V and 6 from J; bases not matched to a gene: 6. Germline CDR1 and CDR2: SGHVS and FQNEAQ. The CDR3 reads CASSFRTGQDEKLFF. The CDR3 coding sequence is TGTGCCAGCAGCTTCCGGACAGGGCAGGATGAAAAACTGTTTTTT.

The CDR3 nucleotides read TGTGCCAGCAGCTTAGTAGTTGTGGTGCCCTGGCGGAGACAGCCCCAGCATTTT. Its translation: CASSLVVVVPWRRQPQHF. The rearrangement links TRBV11-3 to TRBJ1-5, with D uncertain. This CDR3 has 18 amino acids. V dropped 1 base and J dropped 7 bases, with 23 bases sitting between them. The germline V gene has CDR1 SGHNT and CDR2 YENEEA.

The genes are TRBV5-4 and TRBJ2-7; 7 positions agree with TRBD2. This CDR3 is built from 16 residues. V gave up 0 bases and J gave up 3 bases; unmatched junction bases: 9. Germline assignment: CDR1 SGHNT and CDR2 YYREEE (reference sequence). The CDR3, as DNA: TGTGCCAGCAGCTTGGGGGCGGGGGAGCTTGTCTACGAGCAGTACGTC. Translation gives CASSLGAGELVYEQYV.